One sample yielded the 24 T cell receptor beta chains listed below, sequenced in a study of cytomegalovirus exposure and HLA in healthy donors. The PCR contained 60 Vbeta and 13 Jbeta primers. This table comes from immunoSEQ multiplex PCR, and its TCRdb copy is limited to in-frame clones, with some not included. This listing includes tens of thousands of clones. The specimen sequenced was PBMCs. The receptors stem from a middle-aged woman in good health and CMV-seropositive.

The CDR3 protein is CASTPPRGQQYF. The DNA of the CDR3 is TGTGCCAGCACCCCTCCCAGGGGACAGCAGTACTTC. The chain has TRBV28 and TRBJ2-7; perhaps TRBD1 as D (6 bases). Germline values: CDR1 MDHEN, CDR2 SYDVKM. Trimming stripped 7 bases from V and 8 bases from J, with 15 bases between. This CDR3 comprises 12 residues.

The CDR3 loop is CASSQGAGRDYGYTF. The CDR3 nucleotides are TGCGCCAGCAGCCAAGGGGCGGGTAGAGACTATGGCTACACCTTC. The chain is built from TRBV4-3 and TRBJ1-2; no clear D. Deletions cut 1 base from V and 3 bases from J, with 12 bases between. The CDR3 is made up of 15 amino acids. CDR1 and CDR2 (germline): LGHNA, YSLEER.

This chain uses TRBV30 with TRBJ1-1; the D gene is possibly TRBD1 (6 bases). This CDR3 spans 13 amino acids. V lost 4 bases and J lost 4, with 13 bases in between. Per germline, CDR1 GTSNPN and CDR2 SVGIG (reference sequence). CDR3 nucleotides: TGTGCCTGGACCTGGGGGCAGGGCACTGAAGCTTTCTTT. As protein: CAWTWGQGTEAFF.

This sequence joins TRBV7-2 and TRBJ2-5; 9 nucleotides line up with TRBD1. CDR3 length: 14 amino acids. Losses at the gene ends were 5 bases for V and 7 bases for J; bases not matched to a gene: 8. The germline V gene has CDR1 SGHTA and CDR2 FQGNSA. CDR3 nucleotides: TGTGCCAGCAGCCTGGGACAGGGCACAGGGACCCAGTACTTC. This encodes CASSLGQGTGTQYF.

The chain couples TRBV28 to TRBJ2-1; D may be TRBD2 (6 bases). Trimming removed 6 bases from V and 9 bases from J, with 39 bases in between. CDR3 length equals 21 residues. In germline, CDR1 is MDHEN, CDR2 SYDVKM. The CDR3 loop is CASRWGVGGPAMRLDLVEQFF. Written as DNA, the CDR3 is TGTGCCAGCAGGTGGGGGGTTGGTGGGCCGGCCATGCGATTAGATTTGGTTGAGCAGTTCTTC.

Here the CDR3 reads CASSPSRGGKIQETQYF. As DNA, the CDR3 is TGTGCCAGCAGCCCTAGTAGAGGGGGCAAAATCCAAGAGACCCAGTACTTC. The chain recombines TRBV9 with TRBJ2-5; TRBD1 agrees at 7 bases. The length of the CDR3 is 17 residues. Germline CDR1 and CDR2: SGDLS and YYNGEE. V dropped 4 bases and J dropped 1; count of bases not matched to a gene: 13.

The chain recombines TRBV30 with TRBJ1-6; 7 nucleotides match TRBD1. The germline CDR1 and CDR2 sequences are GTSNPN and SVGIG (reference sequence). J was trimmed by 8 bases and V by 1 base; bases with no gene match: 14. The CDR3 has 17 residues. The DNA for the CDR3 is TGTGCCTGGAGTGCCTTGGGCAGGGGGTATAAGGATTCACCCCTCCACTTT. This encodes CAWSALGRGYKDSPLHF.

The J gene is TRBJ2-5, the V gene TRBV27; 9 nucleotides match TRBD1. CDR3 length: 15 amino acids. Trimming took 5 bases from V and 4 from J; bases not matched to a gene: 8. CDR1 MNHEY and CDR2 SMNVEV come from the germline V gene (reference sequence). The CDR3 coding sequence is TGTGCCAGCAGTACCTCGACAGGGGGAGGAGAGACCCAGTACTTC. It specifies CASSTSTGGGETQYF.

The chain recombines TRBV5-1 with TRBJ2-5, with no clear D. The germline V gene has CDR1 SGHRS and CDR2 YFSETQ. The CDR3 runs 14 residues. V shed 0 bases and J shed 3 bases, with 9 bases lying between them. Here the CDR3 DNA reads TGCGCCAGCAGCTTGGATGGCAGTAAAGAGACCCAGTACTTC. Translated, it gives CASSLDGSKETQYF.

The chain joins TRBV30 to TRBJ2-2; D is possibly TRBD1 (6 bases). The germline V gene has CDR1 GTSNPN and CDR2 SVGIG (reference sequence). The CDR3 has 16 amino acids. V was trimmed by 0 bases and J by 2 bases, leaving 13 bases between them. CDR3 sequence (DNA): TGTGCCTGGAGTGTATTAAGGGACATAAACACCGGGGAGCTGTTTTTT. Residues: CAWSVLRDINTGELFF.

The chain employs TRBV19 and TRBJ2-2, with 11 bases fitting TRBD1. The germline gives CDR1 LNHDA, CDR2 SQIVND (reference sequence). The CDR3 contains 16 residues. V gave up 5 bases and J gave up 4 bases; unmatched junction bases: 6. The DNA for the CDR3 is TGTGCCAGTAGTGTGACCGGGACAGGGGGCACCGGGGAGCTGTTTTTT. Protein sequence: CASSVTGTGGTGELFF.

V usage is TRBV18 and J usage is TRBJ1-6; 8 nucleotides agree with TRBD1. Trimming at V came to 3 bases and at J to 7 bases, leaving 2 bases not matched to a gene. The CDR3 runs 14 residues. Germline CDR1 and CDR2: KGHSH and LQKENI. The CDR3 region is CASSPGTGNSPLHF. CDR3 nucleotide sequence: TGTGCCAGCTCACCCGGGACAGGCAATTCACCCCTCCACTTT.

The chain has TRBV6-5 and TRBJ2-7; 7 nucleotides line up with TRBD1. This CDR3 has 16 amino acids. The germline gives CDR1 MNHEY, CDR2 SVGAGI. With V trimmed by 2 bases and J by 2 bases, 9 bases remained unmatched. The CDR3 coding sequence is TGTGCCAGCAGTTACCAGGATACAGGGGCGCCCTACGAGCAGTACTTC. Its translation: CASSYQDTGAPYEQYF.

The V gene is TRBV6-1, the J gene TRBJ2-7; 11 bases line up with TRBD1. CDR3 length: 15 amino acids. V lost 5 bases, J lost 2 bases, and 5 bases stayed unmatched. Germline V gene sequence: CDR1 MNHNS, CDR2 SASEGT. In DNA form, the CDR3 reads TGTGCCAGCAGTAAAGGGGACAGGGGGGCCTACGAGCAGTACTTC. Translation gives CASSKGDRGAYEQYF.

The CDR3 coding sequence is TGTGCCAGCGTATCTTACAATCAGCCCCAGCATTTT. It encodes CASVSYNQPQHF. The rearrangement links TRBV6-1 to TRBJ1-5; D gene uncertain. V was shortened by 8 bases and J by 3 bases, with 8 bases between the two germline ends. The CDR3 length is 12 residues. Germline V CDR1 and CDR2: MNHNS, SASEGT.

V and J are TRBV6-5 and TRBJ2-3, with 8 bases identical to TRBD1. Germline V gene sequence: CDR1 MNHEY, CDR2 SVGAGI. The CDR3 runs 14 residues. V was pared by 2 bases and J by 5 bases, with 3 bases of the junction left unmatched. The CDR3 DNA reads TGTGCCAGCAGTTACCTGACAGGGGAAGATACGCAGTATTTT. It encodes CASSYLTGEDTQYF.

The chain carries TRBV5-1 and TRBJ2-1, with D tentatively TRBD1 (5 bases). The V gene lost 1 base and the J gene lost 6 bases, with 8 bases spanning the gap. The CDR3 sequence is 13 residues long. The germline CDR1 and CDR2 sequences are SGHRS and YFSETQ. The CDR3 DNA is TGCGCCAGCAGCTTGAAAGGGGTCAATGAGCAGTTCTTC. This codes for CASSLKGVNEQFF. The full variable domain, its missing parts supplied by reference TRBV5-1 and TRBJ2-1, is KAGVTQTPRYLIKTRGQQVTLSCSPISGHRSVSWYQQTPGQGLQFLFEYFSETQRNKGNFPGRFSGRQFSNSRSEMNVSTLELGDSALYLCASSLKGVNEQFFGPGTRLTVL.

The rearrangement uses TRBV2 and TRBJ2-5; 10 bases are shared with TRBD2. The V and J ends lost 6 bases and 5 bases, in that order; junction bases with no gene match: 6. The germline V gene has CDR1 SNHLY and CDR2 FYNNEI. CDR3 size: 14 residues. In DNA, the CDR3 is TGTGCCAGCAGCTCCGGGACTAGCGTGGAGACCCAGTACTTC. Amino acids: CASSSGTSVETQYF. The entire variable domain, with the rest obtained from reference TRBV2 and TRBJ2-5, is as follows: EPEVTQTPSHQVTQMGQEVILRCVPISNHLYFYWYRQILGQKVEFLVSFYNNEISEKSEIFDDQFSVERPDGSNFTLKIRSTKLEDSAMYFCASSSGTSVETQYFGPGTRLLVL.

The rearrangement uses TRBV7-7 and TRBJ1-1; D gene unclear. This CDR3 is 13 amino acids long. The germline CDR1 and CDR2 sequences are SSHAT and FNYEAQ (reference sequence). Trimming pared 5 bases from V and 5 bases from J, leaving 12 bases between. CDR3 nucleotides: TGTGCCAGCAGCCCCATCTCGGGTACTGAAGCTTTCTTT. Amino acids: CASSPISGTEAFF.

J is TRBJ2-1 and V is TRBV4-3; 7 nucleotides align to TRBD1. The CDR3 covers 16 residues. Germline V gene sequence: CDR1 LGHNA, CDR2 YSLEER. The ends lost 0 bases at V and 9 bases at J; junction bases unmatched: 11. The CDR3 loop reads CASSQEQGLRLGEQFF. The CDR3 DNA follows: TGCGCCAGCAGCCAAGAACAGGGGCTCCGTCTGGGTGAGCAGTTCTTC.

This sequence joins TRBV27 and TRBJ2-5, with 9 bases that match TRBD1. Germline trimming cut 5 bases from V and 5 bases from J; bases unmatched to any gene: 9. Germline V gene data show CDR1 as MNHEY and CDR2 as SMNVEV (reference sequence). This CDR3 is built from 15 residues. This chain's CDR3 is CASSNYTGGRETQYF. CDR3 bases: TGTGCCAGCAGTAACTACACAGGGGGCAGGGAGACCCAGTACTTC.

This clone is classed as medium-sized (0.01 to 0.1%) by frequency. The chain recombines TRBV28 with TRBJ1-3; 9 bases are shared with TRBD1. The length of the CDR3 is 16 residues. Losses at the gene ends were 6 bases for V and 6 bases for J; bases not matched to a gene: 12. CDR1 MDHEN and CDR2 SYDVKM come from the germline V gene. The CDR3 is CASRASEGTGPNTIYF. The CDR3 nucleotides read TGTGCCAGCAGAGCTAGTGAAGGGACAGGGCCAAACACCATATATTTT.

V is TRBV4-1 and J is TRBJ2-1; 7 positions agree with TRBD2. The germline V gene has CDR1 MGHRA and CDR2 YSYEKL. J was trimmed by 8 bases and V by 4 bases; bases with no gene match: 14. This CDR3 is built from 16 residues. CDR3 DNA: TGCGCCAGCAGCCCAGCGGGACCCGCTATCCTCTATGAGCAGTTCTTC. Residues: CASSPAGPAILYEQFF.

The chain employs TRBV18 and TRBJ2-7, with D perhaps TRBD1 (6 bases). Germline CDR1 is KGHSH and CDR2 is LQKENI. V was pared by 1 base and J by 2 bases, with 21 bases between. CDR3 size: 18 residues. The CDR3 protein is CASSPLLGQPGVPYEQYF. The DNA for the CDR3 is TGTGCCAGCTCACCACTTCTCGGACAACCAGGGGTTCCCTACGAGCAGTACTTC.